This entry describes one T cell receptor beta chain. The protocol was immunoSEQ multiplex PCR, while the TCRdb copy is restricted to in-frame clones and leaves out a portion. The sample consists of 73,000 or so clones, approximately 86% of them appearing once. This sample was included in a study of OX40 agonist ivuxolimab in advanced cancers. Study overall: The group had a mean age of roughly 56 years, ranged from roughly 23 to 85, and was 75% to 85% male. Partial response was recorded in three patients: one hepatocellular carcinoma and two cutaneous melanoma cases.

Patients were excluded for autoimmune disease history or systemic immunosuppression. Trimming cost V 1 base and J 4 bases, with 8 bases left between them. The germline CDR1 and CDR2 sequences are SNHLY and FYNNEI. This CDR3 comprises 14 residues. The sample consisted of CD4+ or CD8+ T cells sorted from blood, taken in a trial of the OX40 agonist ivuxolimab. The chain combines TRBV2 with TRBJ1-5; TRBD1 might be the D (5 bases). This clonotype was sampled from an adult with an advanced solid tumor such as melanoma, head and neck, liver or kidney cancer. The CDR3 reads CASSEVGDNQPQHF. CDR3 DNA: TGTGCCAGCAGTGAAGTGGGGGATAATCAGCCCCAGCATTTT. Supplemented by reference TRBV2 and TRBJ1-5, the full variable domain reads EPEVTQTPSHQVTQMGQEVILRCVPISNHLYFYWYRQILGQKVEFLVSFYNNEISEKSEIFDDQFSVERPDGSNFTLKIRSTKLEDSAMYFCASSEVGDNQPQHFGDGTRLSIL.